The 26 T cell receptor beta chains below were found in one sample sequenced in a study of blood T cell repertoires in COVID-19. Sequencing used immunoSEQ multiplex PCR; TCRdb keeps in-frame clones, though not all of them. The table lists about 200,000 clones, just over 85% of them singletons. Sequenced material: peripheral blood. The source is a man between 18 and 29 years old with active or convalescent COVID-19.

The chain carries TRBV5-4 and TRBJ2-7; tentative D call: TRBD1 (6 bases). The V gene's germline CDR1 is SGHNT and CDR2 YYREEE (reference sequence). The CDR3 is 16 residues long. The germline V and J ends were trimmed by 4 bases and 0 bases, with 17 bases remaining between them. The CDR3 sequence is CASSPPTGKNSYEQYF. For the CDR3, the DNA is TGTGCCAGCAGCCCACCGACAGGAAAAAACTCCTACGAGCAGTACTTC.

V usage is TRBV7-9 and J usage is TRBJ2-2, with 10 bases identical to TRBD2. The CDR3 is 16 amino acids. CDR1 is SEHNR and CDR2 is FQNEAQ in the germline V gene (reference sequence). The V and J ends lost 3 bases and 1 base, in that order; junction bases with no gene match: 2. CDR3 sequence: CASSFPSGGNTGELFF. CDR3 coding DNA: TGTGCCAGCAGCTTCCCTAGCGGGGGGAACACCGGGGAGCTGTTTTTT.

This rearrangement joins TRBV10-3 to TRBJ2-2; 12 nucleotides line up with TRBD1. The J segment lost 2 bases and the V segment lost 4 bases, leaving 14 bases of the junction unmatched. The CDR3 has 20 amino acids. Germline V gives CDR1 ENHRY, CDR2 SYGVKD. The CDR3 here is CAISVRPSGQGALNTGELFF. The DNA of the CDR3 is TGTGCCATCAGTGTCCGTCCTTCGGGACAGGGGGCGCTTAACACCGGGGAGCTGTTTTTT.

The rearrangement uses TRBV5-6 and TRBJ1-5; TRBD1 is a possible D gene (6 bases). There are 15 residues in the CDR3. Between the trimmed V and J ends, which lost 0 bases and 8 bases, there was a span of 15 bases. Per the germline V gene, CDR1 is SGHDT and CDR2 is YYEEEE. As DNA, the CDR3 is TGTGCCAGCAGCTTGGATGACAGGCCGCTGGAGCCCCAGCATTTT. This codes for CASSLDDRPLEPQHF.

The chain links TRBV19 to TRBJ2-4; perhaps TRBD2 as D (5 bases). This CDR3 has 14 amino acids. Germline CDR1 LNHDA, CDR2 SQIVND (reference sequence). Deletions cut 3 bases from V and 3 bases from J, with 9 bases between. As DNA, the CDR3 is TGTGCCAGTAGTATCCAGGCGGGCAAAAACATTCAGTACTTC. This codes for CASSIQAGKNIQYF.

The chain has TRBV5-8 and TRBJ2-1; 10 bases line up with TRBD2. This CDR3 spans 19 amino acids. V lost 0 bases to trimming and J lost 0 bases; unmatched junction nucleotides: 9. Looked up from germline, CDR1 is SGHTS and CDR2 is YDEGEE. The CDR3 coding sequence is TGTGCCAGCAGCTTGGTGTGGACTAGCGGCACCTTCTCCTACAATGAGCAGTTCTTC. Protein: CASSLVWTSGTFSYNEQFF.

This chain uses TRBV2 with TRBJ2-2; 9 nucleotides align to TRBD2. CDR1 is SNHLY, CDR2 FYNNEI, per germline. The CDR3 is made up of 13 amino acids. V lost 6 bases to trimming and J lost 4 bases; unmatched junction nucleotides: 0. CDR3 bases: TGTGCCAGCAGGACTAGCGGCACCGGGGAGCTGTTTTTT. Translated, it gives CASRTSGTGELFF.

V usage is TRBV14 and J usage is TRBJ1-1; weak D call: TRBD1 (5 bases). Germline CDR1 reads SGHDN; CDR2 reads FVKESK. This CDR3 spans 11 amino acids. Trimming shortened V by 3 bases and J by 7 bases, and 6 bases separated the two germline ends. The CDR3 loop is CASSQGGEAFF. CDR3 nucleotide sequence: TGTGCCAGCAGCCAGGGGGGTGAAGCTTTCTTT.

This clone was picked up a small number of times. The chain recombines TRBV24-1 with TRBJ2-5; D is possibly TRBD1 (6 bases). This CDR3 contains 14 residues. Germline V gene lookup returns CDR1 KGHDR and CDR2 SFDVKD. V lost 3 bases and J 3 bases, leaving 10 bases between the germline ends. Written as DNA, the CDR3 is TGTGCCACCAGTGATCGCGACAGGAAAGAGACCCAGTACTTC. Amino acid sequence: CATSDRDRKETQYF.

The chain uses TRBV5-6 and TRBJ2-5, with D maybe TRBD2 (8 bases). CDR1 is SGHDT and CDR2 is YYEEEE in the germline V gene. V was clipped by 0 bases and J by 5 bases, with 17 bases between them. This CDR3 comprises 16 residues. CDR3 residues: CASSLAGRGLFETQYF. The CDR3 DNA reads TGTGCCAGCAGCTTGGCCGGGAGGGGGCTTTTCGAGACCCAGTACTTC.

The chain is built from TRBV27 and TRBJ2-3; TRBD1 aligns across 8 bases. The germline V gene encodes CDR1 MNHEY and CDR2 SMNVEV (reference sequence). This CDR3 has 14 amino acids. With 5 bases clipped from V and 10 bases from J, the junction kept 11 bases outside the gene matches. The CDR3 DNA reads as TGTGCCAGCAGTCCGGGACAGGACGGCTCGGCGCAGTATTTT. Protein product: CASSPGQDGSAQYF.

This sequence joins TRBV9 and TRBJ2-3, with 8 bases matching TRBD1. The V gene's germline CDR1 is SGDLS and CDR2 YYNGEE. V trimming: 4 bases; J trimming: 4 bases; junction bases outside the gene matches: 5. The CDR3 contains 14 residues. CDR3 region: CASSNDRGPDTQYF. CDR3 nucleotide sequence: TGTGCCAGCAGCAACGACAGGGGTCCAGATACGCAGTATTTT.

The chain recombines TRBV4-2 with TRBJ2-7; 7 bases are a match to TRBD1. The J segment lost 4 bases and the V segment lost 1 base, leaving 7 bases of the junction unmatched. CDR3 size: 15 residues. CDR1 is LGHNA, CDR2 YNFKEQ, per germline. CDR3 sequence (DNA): TGTGCCAGCAGCCAAGCCCTGGAGGACAGGTACGAGCAGTACTTC. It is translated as CASSQALEDRYEQYF.

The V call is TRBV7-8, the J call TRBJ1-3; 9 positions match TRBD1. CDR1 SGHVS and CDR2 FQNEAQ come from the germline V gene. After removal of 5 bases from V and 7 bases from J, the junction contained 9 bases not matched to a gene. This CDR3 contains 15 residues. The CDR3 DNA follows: TGTGCCAGCAGCCCCACAGGGGGCCTCGGGAACACCATATATTTT. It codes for CASSPTGGLGNTIYF.

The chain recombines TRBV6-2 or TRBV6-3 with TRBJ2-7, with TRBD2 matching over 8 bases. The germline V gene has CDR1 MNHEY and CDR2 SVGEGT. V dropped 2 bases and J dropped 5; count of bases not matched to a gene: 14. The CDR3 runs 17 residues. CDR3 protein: CASSYPFGDSGNHEQYF. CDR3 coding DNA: TGTGCCAGCAGTTACCCGTTCGGTGATAGCGGGAACCACGAGCAGTACTTC.

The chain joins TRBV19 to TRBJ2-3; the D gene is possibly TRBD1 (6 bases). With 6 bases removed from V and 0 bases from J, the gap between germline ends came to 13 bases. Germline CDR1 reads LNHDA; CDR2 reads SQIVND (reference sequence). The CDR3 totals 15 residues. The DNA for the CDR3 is TGTGCCAGTAGCCCCGGGACAAGAAGCACAGATACGCAGTATTTT. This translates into CASSPGTRSTDTQYF. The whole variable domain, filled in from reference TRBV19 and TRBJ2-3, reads DGGITQSPKYLFRKEGQNVTLSCEQNLNHDAMYWYRQDPGQGLRLIYYSQIVNDFQKGDIAEGYSVSREKKESFPLTVTSAQKNPTAFYLCASSPGTRSTDTQYFGPGTRLTVL.

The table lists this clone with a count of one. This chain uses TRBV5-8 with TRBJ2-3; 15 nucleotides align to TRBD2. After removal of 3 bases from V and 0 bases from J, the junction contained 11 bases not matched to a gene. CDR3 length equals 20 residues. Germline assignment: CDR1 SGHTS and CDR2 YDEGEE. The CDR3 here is CASSSRTSGRAHSSTDTQYF. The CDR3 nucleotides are TGTGCCAGCAGCTCCAGGACTAGCGGGAGGGCCCATTCTAGCACAGATACGCAGTATTTT.

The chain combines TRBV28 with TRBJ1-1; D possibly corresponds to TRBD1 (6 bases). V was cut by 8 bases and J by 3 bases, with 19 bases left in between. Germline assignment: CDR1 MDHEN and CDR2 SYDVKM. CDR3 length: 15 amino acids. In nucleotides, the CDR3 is TGTGCCAGCCATTGGGGGCAGGGTCCCTACACTGAAGCTTTCTTT. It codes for CASHWGQGPYTEAFF.

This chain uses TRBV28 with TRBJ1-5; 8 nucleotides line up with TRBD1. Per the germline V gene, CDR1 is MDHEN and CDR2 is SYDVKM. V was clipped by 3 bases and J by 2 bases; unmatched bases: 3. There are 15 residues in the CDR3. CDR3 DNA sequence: TGTGCCAGCAGTTTGACAGGGGCCGGCAATCAGCCCCAGCATTTT. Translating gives CASSLTGAGNQPQHF.

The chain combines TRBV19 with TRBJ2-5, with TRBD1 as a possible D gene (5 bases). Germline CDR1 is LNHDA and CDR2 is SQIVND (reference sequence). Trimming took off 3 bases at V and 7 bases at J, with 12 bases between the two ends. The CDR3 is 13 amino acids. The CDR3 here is CASSIGAVGTQYF. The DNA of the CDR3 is TGTGCCAGTAGTATTGGGGCAGTAGGGACCCAGTACTTC.

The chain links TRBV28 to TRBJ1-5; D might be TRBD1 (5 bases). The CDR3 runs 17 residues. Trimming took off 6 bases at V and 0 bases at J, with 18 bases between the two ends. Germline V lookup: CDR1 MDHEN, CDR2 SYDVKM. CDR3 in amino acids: CASSPPWFRVSNQPQHF. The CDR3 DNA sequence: TGTGCCAGCAGCCCTCCCTGGTTCAGGGTTAGCAATCAGCCCCAGCATTTT.

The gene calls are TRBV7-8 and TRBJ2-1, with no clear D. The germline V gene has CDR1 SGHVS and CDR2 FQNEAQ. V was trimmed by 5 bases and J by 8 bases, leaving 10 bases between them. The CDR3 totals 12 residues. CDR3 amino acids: CASSPPFHEQFF. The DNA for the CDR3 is TGTGCCAGCAGCCCCCCTTTCCATGAGCAGTTCTTC.

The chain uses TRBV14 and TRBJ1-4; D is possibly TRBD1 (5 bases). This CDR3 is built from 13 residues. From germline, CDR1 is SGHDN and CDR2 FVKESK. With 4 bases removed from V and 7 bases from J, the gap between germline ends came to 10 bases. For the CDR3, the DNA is TGTGCCAGCAGCCGCGGGACGGGTGAAAAACTGTTTTTT. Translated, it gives CASSRGTGEKLFF.

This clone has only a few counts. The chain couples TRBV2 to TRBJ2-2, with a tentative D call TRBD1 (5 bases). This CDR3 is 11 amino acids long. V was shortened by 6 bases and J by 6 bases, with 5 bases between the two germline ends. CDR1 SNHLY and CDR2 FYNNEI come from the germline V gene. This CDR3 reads CASRTAGELFF. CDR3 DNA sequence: TGTGCCAGCAGGACAGCCGGGGAGCTGTTTTTT.

The CDR3 region is CSAGTGAFF. CDR3 DNA: TGCAGTGCCGGGACAGGAGCTTTCTTT. V usage is TRBV20-1 and J usage is TRBJ1-1; TRBD1 agrees at 8 bases. The trim removed 6 bases at V and 10 bases at J, leaving 1 base unmatched. Germline V gene data show CDR1 as DFQATT and CDR2 as SNEGSKA (reference sequence). The CDR3 is made up of 9 amino acids.

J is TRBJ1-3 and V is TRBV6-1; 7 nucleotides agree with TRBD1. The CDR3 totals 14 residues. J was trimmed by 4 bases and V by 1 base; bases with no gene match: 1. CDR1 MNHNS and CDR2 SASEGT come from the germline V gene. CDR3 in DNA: TGTGCCAGCAGTGAAGGGGACAGCGGAAACACCATATATTTT. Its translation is CASSEGDSGNTIYF.